These T cell receptor beta chains were read from a single sample in a study of spatial heterogeneity in lung cancer. TCRdb re-called the 5' RACE reads with MiXCR, one entry per CDR3 protein. Counted here are approximately 82,000 distinct CDR3 sequences, 10% to 15% occurring once; the ten biggest clones make up 4.6%. Material: PBMCs, obtained at surgery. The receptor set was obtained from a male donor with early-stage non-small cell lung cancer. Both conserved end residues are part of each CDR3. Fields, in order: CDR3 DNA, CDR3 protein, J gene, D gene, V gene, clone size. D genes are given only for firm matches. The size entry is marked missing in some rows and otherwise reads once, few, many or a size class.

TGTGCCAGTGCCGGGACGTTAGCCAAAAACATTCAGTACTTC | CASAGTLAKNIQYF | TRBJ2-4 | . | TRBV27 | .
TGTGCCACCAGTGATTCGAGCGGGGCGCCCCTCTGGGAGACCCAGTACTTC | CATSDSSGAPLWETQYF | TRBJ2-5 | TRBD2 | TRBV24-1 | .
TGTGCCAGCAGCTTTAGGAGGGACATAAGCCTCTACGAGCAGTACTTC | CASSFRRDISLYEQYF | TRBJ2-7 | . | TRBV7-6 | few
TGTGCCAGCAGCTTAGGAGGTCTGGGGGGCGGTGACACTGAAGCTTTCTTT | CASSLGGLGGGDTEAFF | TRBJ1-1 | . | TRBV11-1 | few
TGTGCCAGTAGTATAGCAACTAGCGGGGGCACACATACGCAGTATTTT | CASSIATSGGTHTQYF | TRBJ2-3 | TRBD2 | TRBV19 | few
TGTGCCAGCAGTACCAGCCAGGGGTCGTACAATGAGCAGTTCTTC | CASSTSQGSYNEQFF | TRBJ2-1 | . | TRBV12-3/TRBV12-4 | few
TGTGCCAGCAGTTTCAGACAGACAGCTAACTATGGCTACACCTTC | CASSFRQTANYGYTF | TRBJ1-2 | . | TRBV6-5 | .
TGTGCCAGTAGAAGACAGGGGGAGTTCACTGAAGCTTTCTTT | CASRRQGEFTEAFF | TRBJ1-1 | TRBD1 | TRBV19 | .
TGCAGCGTTCCGACAGGGGGCACCGGGTATGGCTACACCTTC | CSVPTGGTGYGYTF | TRBJ1-2 | TRBD1 | TRBV29-1 | many
TGCAGTGCTACAACCGAGACCCAGTACTTC | CSATTETQYF | TRBJ2-5 | . | TRBV20-1 | .
TGCAGCGTTGAGGAGGGACCCGGGACAGTGGGATCCTCTGGGGCCAACGTCCTGACTTTC | CSVEEGPGTVGSSGANVLTF | TRBJ2-6 | . | TRBV29-1 | .
TGCAGTGCTAGCCTTAGCGGGACAGGGTGGACAGATACGCAGTATTTT | CSASLSGTGWTDTQYF | TRBJ2-3 | . | TRBV20-1 | once
TGTGCCAGCGGCGGGACAGGGATTCGGAACACTGAAGCTTTCTTT | CASGGTGIRNTEAFF | TRBJ1-1 | TRBD1 | TRBV3-1 | .
TGTGCCAGCAGTGGATTATTGGGACAGGGGGTTAATCAGCCCCAGCATTTT | CASSGLLGQGVNQPQHF | TRBJ1-5 | TRBD1 | TRBV6-2/TRBV6-3 | many
TGTGCCATCTCGACTGATGCCTACGAGCAGTACTTC | CAISTDAYEQYF | TRBJ2-7 | . | TRBV10-3 | few
TGCAGTGCTAGTGGGGACTATCCCTCCTACAATGAGCAGTTCTTC | CSASGDYPSYNEQFF | TRBJ2-1 | TRBD2 | TRBV20-1 | few
TGCGCCAGCAGCCTCGGACAGGGGGCGCGGGCTTTCTTT | CASSLGQGARAFF | TRBJ1-1 | TRBD1 | TRBV5-1 | many
TGTGCCACCTCCCCCAGCCCCTACGAGCAGTACTTC | CATSPSPYEQYF | TRBJ2-7 | . | TRBV25-1 | .
TGTGCCAGCAGCTTAGCCAGCGGTTCCTACAATGAGCAGTTCTTC | CASSLASGSYNEQFF | TRBJ2-1 | . | TRBV11-2 | .
TGTGCCAGCACCTTACCGGGGTTGGACACTGAAGCTTTCTTT | CASTLPGLDTEAFF | TRBJ1-1 | . | TRBV7-9 | .
TGTGCCAGCAGTGGGACTTCCGCCATGGCCCAGTACTTC | CASSGTSAMAQYF | TRBJ2-5 | . | TRBV12-3/TRBV12-4 | many
TGCGCCAGCAGCTCCAGGACGGAGGGGGAGCAGTACTTC | CASSSRTEGEQYF | TRBJ2-7 | . | TRBV5-1 | few
TGTGCCAGCAGCTTACGAGGGGCAGGTTCCAAAACCGGGGAGCTGTTTTTT | CASSLRGAGSKTGELFF | TRBJ2-2 | . | TRBV7-2 | few
TGCGCCAGCAGCTGGGAATTCGGCCCCCAGCATTTT | CASSWEFGPQHF | TRBJ1-5 | . | TRBV5-1 | .
TGTGCCAGCAGTTTAGGACTCTCAGCGGCTTTCTTT | CASSLGLSAAFF | TRBJ1-1 | . | TRBV12-3/TRBV12-4 | .
TGTGCCAGCAGCCCGGGACTACCGCGGGATACGCAGTATTTT | CASSPGLPRDTQYF | TRBJ2-3 | TRBD2 | TRBV11-2 | few
TGTGCCACCAAAGGGACTCTCGGGGAGCTGTTTTTT | CATKGTLGELFF | TRBJ2-2 | . | TRBV19 | .
TGCAGTGCTAGAGATCACTCTAGCGGGAGGGTCAATGAGCAGTTCTTC | CSARDHSSGRVNEQFF | TRBJ2-1 | TRBD2 | TRBV20-1 | many
TGTGCCATCAGTGAGTCTGCCGCTGTGGGGACCTACGAGCAGTACTTC | CAISESAAVGTYEQYF | TRBJ2-7 | . | TRBV10-3 | few
TGCGCCAGCAGCCAAGCGTCAGGGAGGGAAAAACTGTTTTTT | CASSQASGREKLFF | TRBJ1-4 | . | TRBV4-1 | many
TGTGCCAGCAGCTTAGCGACTAGCGGGAGGTACAATGAGCAGTTCTTC | CASSLATSGRYNEQFF | TRBJ2-1 | TRBD2 | TRBV11-2 | few
TGTGCCAGCAGCACCTGGGACAGAGGGGAGACTGAAGCTTTCTTT | CASSTWDRGETEAFF | TRBJ1-1 | TRBD1 | TRBV7-9 | few
TGCAGCGTTGATAAGGCGAGGGGGAGCTCCTACGAGCAGTACTTC | CSVDKARGSSYEQYF | TRBJ2-7 | . | TRBV29-1 | few
TGTGCCAGCAGTTTAAACACCAACTATGGCTACACCTTC | CASSLNTNYGYTF | TRBJ1-2 | . | TRBV27 | .
TGTGCCAGCAGCTTTACGACTGGGGAACAGTACTTC | CASSFTTGEQYF | TRBJ2-7 | . | TRBV6-6 | .
TGTGCCAGCAGCCTAGGACAGGGGGGGACCGGGGAGCTGTTTTTT | CASSLGQGGTGELFF | TRBJ2-2 | TRBD1 | TRBV7-2 | few
TGTGCCAGCAGCGTAGACAGGCCCAACTCTGGGGCCAACGTCCTGACTTTC | CASSVDRPNSGANVLTF | TRBJ2-6 | . | TRBV9 | .
TGCAGCGTTACTAGCGGGGGGACCGGGGAGCTGTTTTTT | CSVTSGGTGELFF | TRBJ2-2 | TRBD2 | TRBV29-1 | .
TGTGCCAGCAGTTTTGAGGAGGGACAGGAGTACTTC | CASSFEEGQEYF | TRBJ2-7 | TRBD1 | TRBV12-3/TRBV12-4 | few
TGTGCCAGCAGTGAAATGGGACAGGGGGCCGATACTGAAGCTTTCTTT | CASSEMGQGADTEAFF | TRBJ1-1 | TRBD1 | TRBV6-1 | many
TGTGCCAGCAGCCCGACAGGGGCCAACGTCCTGACTTTC | CASSPTGANVLTF | TRBJ2-6 | . | TRBV7-9 | .
TGTGCCAGCAGGGGGGGACAGGGCAAAGCCAAAAACATTCAGTACTTC | CASRGGQGKAKNIQYF | TRBJ2-4 | TRBD1 | TRBV12-3/TRBV12-4 | few
TGTGCCAGTAGTACTCGGAGTCCTGGGGAGCTGTTTTTT | CASSTRSPGELFF | TRBJ2-2 | . | TRBV19 | many
TGCAGCGCCGAGGGGGCAGGGGGCACGAACGAGCAGTACTTC | CSAEGAGGTNEQYF | TRBJ2-7 | TRBD1 | TRBV29-1 | .
TGTGCCAGCTTTCCCGGGACAGGCAATCAGCCCCAGCATTTT | CASFPGTGNQPQHF | TRBJ1-5 | TRBD1 | TRBV28 | few
TGTGCCAGCCGACGAGCGGGAGAGCTCGGGGAGCTGTTTTTT | CASRRAGELGELFF | TRBJ2-2 | TRBD2 | TRBV6-2/TRBV6-3 | few
TGTGCCAGCAGTTTGACTAGCGGGAGCTCCTACGAGCAGTACTTC | CASSLTSGSSYEQYF | TRBJ2-7 | TRBD2 | TRBV12-3/TRBV12-4 | .
TGCAGCGTTATTGTAGGTACTGTGAACACTGAAGCTTTCTTT | CSVIVGTVNTEAFF | TRBJ1-1 | . | TRBV29-1 | few
TGCGCCAGCAGCCTCGAAGTGGCGGGAGAAAACGAGCAGTACTTC | CASSLEVAGENEQYF | TRBJ2-7 | TRBD2 | TRBV4-1 | few
TGCAGTGCTAGAGATCGGAGCGGGGGGGCCTTTAATGAGCAGTTCTTC | CSARDRSGGAFNEQFF | TRBJ2-1 | TRBD2 | TRBV20-1 | .
TGTGCCTGGATCCCAGCGGGGGGGCAAACCGGGGAGCTGTTTTTT | CAWIPAGGQTGELFF | TRBJ2-2 | TRBD2 | TRBV30 | .
TGTGCCTGGAGTCCCTTGAAGGTGGGGGCCGGTGAGCCCCAGCATTTT | CAWSPLKVGAGEPQHF | TRBJ1-5 | . | TRBV30 | .
TGTGCCAGCAGCGTAGGGGGAGGGAGCACAGATACGCAGTATTTT | CASSVGGGSTDTQYF | TRBJ2-3 | TRBD2 | TRBV9 | .
TGCAGCGTGGGAACAGGGGACACCCAAGAGACCCAGTACTTC | CSVGTGDTQETQYF | TRBJ2-5 | TRBD1 | TRBV29-1 | many
TGTGCCAGCAGCTTAGGGCCTAGCGGGAGTTCAGCGGAGCTGTTTTTT | CASSLGPSGSSAELFF | TRBJ2-2 | TRBD2 | TRBV7-3 | .
TGTGCCAGCGGGACTAGCGGGACGAGGTACAATGAGCAGTTCTTC | CASGTSGTRYNEQFF | TRBJ2-1 | TRBD2 | TRBV2 | .
TGTGCCACCAGTGACAGGGGAGCAACTGGGGCCAACGTCCTGACTTTC | CATSDRGATGANVLTF | TRBJ2-6 | . | TRBV24-1 | few
TGTGCCAGCAGCTTAACCTTCCAGGGTGAGCAGTTCTTC | CASSLTFQGEQFF | TRBJ2-1 | . | TRBV7-3 | .
TGTGCCAGCAGTTTAGGGACAGGGGGTTTGTTCTTC | CASSLGTGGLFF | TRBJ2-1 | TRBD1 | TRBV27 | few